A selection of T cell receptor beta chains follows, all from one sample in a study of post-analysis software for immune sequencing data. TCRdb itself ran the PCR reads through MiXCR, one entry per CDR3 protein. This sample has roughly 170,000 distinct CDR3 sequences; around 30% occur once, and the top ten carry around 1.5%. The specimen sequenced was blood. The receptors were sampled from a girl aged 5-17 years with multiple sclerosis. Both conserved end residues are part of each CDR3. A D gene is named only where the DNA matches it firmly. Size is stated for part of the rows, as once, few or many counts, or as a class when the clone is expanded.

TRBV5-1	TRBD1	many	TRBJ1-1	CASSLQGADHGGTEAFF	TGCGCCAGCAGCCTCCAGGGGGCGGACCACGGTGGGACTGAAGCTTTCTTT
TRBV29-1	NA	many	TRBJ1-2	CSVVSGGKEGYTF	TGCAGCGTTGTTTCCGGGGGCAAGGAGGGCTACACCTTC
TRBV5-1	NA	NA	TRBJ2-1	CASSPQGSASYNEQFF	TGCGCCAGCAGCCCTCAAGGTTCCGCCTCCTACAATGAGCAGTTCTTC
TRBV7-2	NA	few	TRBJ1-1	CASSWDLNRGTEAFF	TGTGCCAGCAGCTGGGACCTGAATCGAGGCACTGAAGCTTTCTTT
TRBV5-1	NA	NA	TRBJ2-6	CASSLEGSSGANVLTF	TGCGCCAGCAGCTTGGAAGGATCTTCTGGGGCCAACGTCCTGACTTTC
TRBV6-5	TRBD1	NA	TRBJ2-5	CASTLDRGGINEQYF	TGTGCCAGCACTCTAGACAGGGGGGGAATCAATGAGCAGTACTTC
TRBV7-8	NA	NA	TRBJ1-6	CASSSHRVASPPHF	TGTGCCAGCAGCTCCCACCGGGTGGCTTCACCCCCCCACTTT
TRBV27	NA	many	TRBJ2-7	CASKAVSFPYEQYF	TGTGCCAGCAAAGCAGTCTCCTTTCCCTACGAGCAGTACTTC
TRBV5-5	NA	NA	TRBJ1-2	CASRFRGYSSEGYTF	TGTGCCAGCAGGTTCCGAGGGTACTCATCTGAGGGCTACACCTTC
TRBV12-3/TRBV12-4	NA	NA	TRBJ2-7	CASRATGTSYERYF	TGTGCCAGCAGGGCTACAGGGACTTCCTACGAGCGGTACTTC
TRBV7-9	TRBD1	many	TRBJ2-7	CASSLAPGQVAEQYF	TGTGCCAGCAGCTTAGCCCCGGGACAGGTGGCCGAGCAGTACTTC
TRBV28	NA	few	TRBJ1-4	CASSYYGGLTNEKLFF	TGTGCCAGCAGTTACTATGGGGGCTTAACTAATGAAAAACTGTTTTTT
TRBV7-8	NA	NA	TRBJ1-1	CASSLLGTEAFF	TGTGCCAGCAGCTTACTGGGAACTGAAGCTTTCTTT
TRBV10-3	TRBD2	many	TRBJ2-1	CATHTGGLAEVRKNEQFF	TGTGCCACCCACACCGGGGGACTAGCGGAGGTCCGGAAGAATGAGCAGTTCTTC
TRBV20-1	NA	many	TRBJ2-1	CSAGIGRDEQFF	TGCAGTGCTGGGATAGGTCGGGATGAGCAGTTCTTC
TRBV18	NA	few	TRBJ1-1	CASQGHTEAFF	TGTGCCAGCCAGGGTCACACTGAAGCTTTCTTT
TRBV5-1	NA	few	TRBJ1-1	CASSLGSLTEAFF	TGCGCCAGCAGCTTGGGTAGTCTCACTGAAGCTTTCTTT
TRBV21-1	NA	NA	TRBJ1-4	CASSRTGKGEKLFF	TGTGCCAGCAGCAGAACAGGAAAGGGTGAAAAACTGTTTTTT
TRBV7-2	NA	many	TRBJ1-2	CASSPREGYTF	TGTGCCAGCAGCCCAAGGGAGGGCTACACCTTC
TRBV24-1	NA	NA	TRBJ2-5	CATSDLPQGGNQETQYF	TGTGCCACCAGTGATTTGCCCCAGGGCGGGAATCAAGAGACCCAGTACTTC
TRBV12-3/TRBV12-4	NA	once	TRBJ1-1	CASSYQLRGGNTEAFF	TGTGCCAGCAGTTACCAGCTCCGCGGGGGAAACACTGAAGCTTTCTTT
TRBV29-1	TRBD1	NA	TRBJ2-3	CGVLGGYGADTQYF	TGCGGCGTCCTAGGGGGCTACGGGGCAGATACGCAGTATTTT
TRBV7-2	TRBD2	NA	TRBJ2-3	CASRPRGSGRSTDTQYF	TGTGCCAGCAGACCCAGAGGTAGCGGGAGGAGCACAGATACGCAGTATTTT
TRBV11-1	NA	many	TRBJ2-1	CASSFWSSDNEQFF	TGTGCCAGCAGCTTTTGGAGTTCCGACAATGAGCAGTTCTTC
TRBV12-3/TRBV12-4	TRBD1	few	TRBJ1-1	CASRRRGQGNTEAFF	TGTGCCAGCCGACGTCGAGGACAGGGGAACACTGAAGCTTTCTTT
TRBV12-3/TRBV12-4	NA	many	TRBJ1-2	CASSLDRVNYGYTF	TGTGCCAGCAGTTTAGACAGGGTGAACTATGGCTACACCTTC
TRBV30	NA	NA	TRBJ1-2	CAFRQDNYGYTF	TGTGCCTTCCGACAGGACAACTATGGCTACACCTTC
TRBV6-5	NA	NA	TRBJ1-4	CASRGTTNEKLFF	TGTGCCAGCAGGGGGACAACTAATGAAAAACTGTTTTTT
TRBV4-1	TRBD2	many	TRBJ2-3	CASSMIGGTTSTDTQYF	TGCGCCAGCAGCATGATCGGAGGGACTACTAGCACAGATACGCAGTATTTT
TRBV21-1	NA	NA	TRBJ2-7	CASKTSGNSSYEQYF	TGTGCCAGCAAGACTAGCGGAAATTCCTCCTACGAGCAGTACTTC
TRBV2	NA	NA	TRBJ2-3	CASIFGGDTTLNTQYF	TGTGCCAGCATTTTTGGGGGGGACACCACGTTAAATACGCAGTATTTT
TRBV27	NA	NA	TRBJ1-2	CASRKSGDNYGYTF	TGTGCCAGCAGAAAGTCAGGGGACAACTATGGCTACACCTTC
TRBV5-1	NA	few	TRBJ1-1	CASSLGPENTEAFF	TGCGCCAGCAGCCTGGGCCCAGAGAACACTGAAGCTTTCTTT
TRBV3-1	TRBD2	NA	TRBJ2-5	CASSLSGLVSREETQYF	TGTGCCAGCAGCCTATCCGGACTAGTAAGCCGGGAAGAGACCCAGTACTTC
TRBV5-1	NA	many	TRBJ2-3	CASSLEGAADTQYF	TGCGCCAGCAGCTTGGAGGGAGCGGCGGATACGCAGTATTTT
TRBV11-2	NA	NA	TRBJ2-1	CASSPRERGNEQFF	TGTGCCAGCAGCCCCCGGGAGAGGGGGAATGAGCAGTTCTTC
TRBV5-1	NA	few	TRBJ2-1	CASSLVVGDEQFF	TGCGCCAGCAGCTTGGTAGTTGGAGATGAGCAGTTCTTC
TRBV18	TRBD1	many	TRBJ2-7	CASSPLARDRVYEQYF	TGTGCCAGCTCACCACTAGCCCGGGACAGGGTTTACGAGCAGTACTTC
TRBV12-5	NA	few	TRBJ1-5	CASGLVGWGQPQHF	TGTGCTAGTGGTTTGGTAGGGTGGGGTCAGCCCCAGCATTTT
TRBV12-3/TRBV12-4	TRBD2	NA	TRBJ2-1	CASSLNRGAGVSNEQFF	TGTGCCAGCAGTTTAAATCGGGGAGCGGGAGTGTCGAATGAGCAGTTCTTC
TRBV18	NA	NA	TRBJ1-1	CASSPRGLGSTEAFF	TGTGCCAGCTCACCAAGGGGGTTAGGAAGCACTGAAGCTTTCTTT
TRBV7-8	NA	few	TRBJ1-5	CASSSRSQPQHF	TGTGCCAGCAGCTCACGGAGCCAGCCCCAGCATTTT
TRBV7-9	NA	few	TRBJ2-2	CASSLDQKTNTGELFF	TGTGCCAGCAGCTTGGATCAGAAGACGAACACCGGGGAGCTGTTTTTT
TRBV20-1	NA	NA	TRBJ1-1	CSARDLGGTEAFF	TGCAGTGCTAGAGATTTAGGGGGCACTGAAGCTTTCTTT
TRBV20-1	NA	NA	TRBJ2-7	CSAEGAGLSYEQYF	TGCAGTGCGGAGGGGGCAGGGCTCTCCTACGAGCAGTACTTC
TRBV7-9	NA	NA	TRBJ2-5	CASSLKIASQETQYF	TGTGCCAGCAGCTTAAAAATAGCTTCCCAAGAGACCCAGTACTTC
TRBV29-1	NA	few	TRBJ1-4	CSVAREEKLFF	TGCAGCGTTGCAAGGGAGGAAAAACTGTTTTTT
TRBV15	TRBD2	many	TRBJ2-5	CATIGRAETQYF	TGTGCCACCATCGGGAGGGCAGAGACCCAGTACTTC
TRBV7-9	NA	few	TRBJ1-1	CASSWGGLTEAFF	TGTGCCAGCAGTTGGGGGGGGCTTACTGAAGCTTTCTTT
TRBV18	NA	few	TRBJ1-5	CASSPDTTASNQPQHF	TGTGCCAGCTCACCGGACACGACGGCGAGCAATCAGCCCCAGCATTTT
TRBV12-3/TRBV12-4	TRBD2	NA	TRBJ2-3	CASSNQKGGSSTDTEYF	TGTGCCAGCTCCAACCAAAAGGGCGGGAGTAGCACAGATACGGAGTATTTT
TRBV5-1	NA	few	TRBJ2-7	CASSLARLGEQYF	TGCGCCAGCAGCTTGGCAAGGTTAGGCGAGCAGTACTTC
TRBV20-1	NA	few	TRBJ1-3	CSARVSDGGNTIYF	TGCAGTGCTAGAGTTTCCGACGGTGGAAACACCATATATTTT
TRBV7-2	NA	few	TRBJ2-4	CASSLAPVVGGAKNIQYF	TGTGCCAGCAGCTTAGCGCCGGTGGTAGGCGGAGCCAAAAACATTCAGTACTTC
TRBV5-1	NA	many	TRBJ2-1	CASSETVGSYNEQFF	TGCGCCAGCAGCGAGACGGTGGGCTCCTACAATGAGCAGTTCTTC